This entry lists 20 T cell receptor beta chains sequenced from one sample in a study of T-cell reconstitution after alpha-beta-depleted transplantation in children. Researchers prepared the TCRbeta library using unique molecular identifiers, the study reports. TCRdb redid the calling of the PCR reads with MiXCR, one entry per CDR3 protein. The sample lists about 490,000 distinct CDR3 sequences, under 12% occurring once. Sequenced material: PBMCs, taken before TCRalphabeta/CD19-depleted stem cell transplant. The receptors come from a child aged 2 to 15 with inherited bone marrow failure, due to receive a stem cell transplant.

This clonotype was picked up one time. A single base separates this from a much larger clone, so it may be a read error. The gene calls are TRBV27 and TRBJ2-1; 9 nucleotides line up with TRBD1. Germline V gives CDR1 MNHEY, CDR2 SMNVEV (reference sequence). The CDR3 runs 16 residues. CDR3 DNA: TGTGCCAGCAGTTTATCGGCCTGGACAGGGGACAATGAGGAGTTCTTC. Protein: CASSLSAWTGDNEEFF.

CDR3 sequence (DNA): TGTGCCAGCATTTTACAAGGGCCGAGACGGGGATTTAACTATGGCTACACCTTC. This encodes CASILQGPRRGFNYGYTF. The chain uses TRBV6-5 and TRBJ1-2, with D hard to call. Trimming stripped 7 bases from V and 1 base from J, with 25 bases between. The germline V gene has CDR1 MNHEY and CDR2 SVGAGI. The CDR3 totals 18 residues.

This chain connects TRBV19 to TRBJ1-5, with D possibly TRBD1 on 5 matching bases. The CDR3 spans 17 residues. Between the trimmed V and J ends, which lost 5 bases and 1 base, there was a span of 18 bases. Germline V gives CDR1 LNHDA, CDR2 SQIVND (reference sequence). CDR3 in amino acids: CASSADGGRHSNQPQHF. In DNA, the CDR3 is TGTGCCAGTAGTGCCGACGGGGGACGTCACAGCAATCAGCCCCAGCATTTT. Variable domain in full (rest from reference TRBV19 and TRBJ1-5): DGGITQSPKYLFRKEGQNVTLSCEQNLNHDAMYWYRQDPGQGLRLIYYSQIVNDFQKGDIAEGYSVSREKKESFPLTVTSAQKNPTAFYLCASSADGGRHSNQPQHFGDGTRLSIL.

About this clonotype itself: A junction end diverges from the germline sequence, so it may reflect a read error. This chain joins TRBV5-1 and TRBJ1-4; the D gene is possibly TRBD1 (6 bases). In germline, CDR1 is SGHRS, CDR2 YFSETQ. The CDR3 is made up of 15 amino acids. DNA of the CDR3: TGCGCCAGCATCTTGGTGGGGACACGGAATGAAAAACTGTTTTTT. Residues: CASILVGTRNEKLFF.

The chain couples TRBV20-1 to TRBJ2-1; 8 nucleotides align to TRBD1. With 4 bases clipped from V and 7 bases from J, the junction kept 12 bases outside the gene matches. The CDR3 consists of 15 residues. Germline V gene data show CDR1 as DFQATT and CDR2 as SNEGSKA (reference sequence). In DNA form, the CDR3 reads TGCAGTGCTACCACCCGGACAGGGTATCGGAATGAGCAGTTCTTC. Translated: CSATTRTGYRNEQFF.

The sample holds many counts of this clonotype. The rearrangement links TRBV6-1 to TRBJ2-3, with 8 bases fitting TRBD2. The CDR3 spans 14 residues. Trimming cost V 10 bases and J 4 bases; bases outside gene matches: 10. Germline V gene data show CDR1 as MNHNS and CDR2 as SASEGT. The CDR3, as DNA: TGTGCCACCAGAGCGGGAGAGGTTGCAGATACGCAGTATTTT. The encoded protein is CATRAGEVADTQYF.

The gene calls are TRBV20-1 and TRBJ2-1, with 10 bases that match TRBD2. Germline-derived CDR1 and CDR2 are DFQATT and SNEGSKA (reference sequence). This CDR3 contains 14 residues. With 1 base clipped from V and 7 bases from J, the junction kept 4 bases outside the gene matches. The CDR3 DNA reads TGCAGTGCTAGAGGGGCTAGCGGGAGTAATGAGCAGTTCTTC. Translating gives CSARGASGSNEQFF.

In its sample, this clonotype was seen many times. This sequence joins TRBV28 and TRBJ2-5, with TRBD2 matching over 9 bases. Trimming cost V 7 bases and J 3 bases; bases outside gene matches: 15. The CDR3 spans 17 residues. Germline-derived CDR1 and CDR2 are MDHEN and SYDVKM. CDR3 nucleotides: TGTGCCAGCACCCAGCCTCCGGCGGGAGGGCCCGAAGAGACCCAGTACTTC. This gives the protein CASTQPPAGGPEETQYF.

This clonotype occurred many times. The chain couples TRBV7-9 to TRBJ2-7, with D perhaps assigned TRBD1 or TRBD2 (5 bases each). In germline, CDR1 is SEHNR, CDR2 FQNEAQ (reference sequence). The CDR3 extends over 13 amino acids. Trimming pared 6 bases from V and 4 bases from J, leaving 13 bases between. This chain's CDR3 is CASRGDQRYEQYF. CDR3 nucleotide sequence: TGTGCCAGCAGGGGGGACCAGAGGTACGAGCAGTACTTC.

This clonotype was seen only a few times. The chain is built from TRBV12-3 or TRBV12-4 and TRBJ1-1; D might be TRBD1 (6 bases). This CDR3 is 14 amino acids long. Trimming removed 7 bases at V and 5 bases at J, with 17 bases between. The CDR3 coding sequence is TGTGCCAGCACCATAGGGGGGGGTTGGACTGAAGCTTTCTTT. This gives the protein CASTIGGGWTEAFF.

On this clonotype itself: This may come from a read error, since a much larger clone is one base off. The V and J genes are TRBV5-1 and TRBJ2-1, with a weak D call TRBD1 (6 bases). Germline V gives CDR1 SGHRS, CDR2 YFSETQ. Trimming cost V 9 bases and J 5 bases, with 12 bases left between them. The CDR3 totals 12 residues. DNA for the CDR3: TGCGCCACCCGACAGGACCACAATGAGCAGTTCTTC. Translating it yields CATRQDHNEQFF. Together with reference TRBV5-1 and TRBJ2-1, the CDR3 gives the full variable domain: KAGVTQTPRYLIKTRGQQVTLSCSPISGHRSVSWYQQTPGQGLQFLFEYFSETQRNKGNFPGRFSGRQFSNSRSEMNVSTLELGDSALYLCATRQDHNEQFFGPGTRLTVL.

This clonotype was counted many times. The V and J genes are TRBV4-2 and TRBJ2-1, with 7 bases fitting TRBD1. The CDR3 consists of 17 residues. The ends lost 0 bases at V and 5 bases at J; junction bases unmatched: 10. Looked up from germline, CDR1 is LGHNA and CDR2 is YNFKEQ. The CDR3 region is CASSQEVGAGGHNEQFF. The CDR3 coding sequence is TGTGCCAGCAGCCAAGAGGTTGGGGCAGGGGGACACAATGAGCAGTTCTTC.

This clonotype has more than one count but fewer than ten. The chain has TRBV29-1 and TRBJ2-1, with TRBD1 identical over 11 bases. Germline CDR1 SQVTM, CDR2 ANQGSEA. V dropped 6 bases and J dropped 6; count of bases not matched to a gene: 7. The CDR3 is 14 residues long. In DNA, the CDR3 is TGCAGCGTAGCCAGGGGGACAGGGGGCAATGAGCAGTTCTTC. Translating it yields CSVARGTGGNEQFF.

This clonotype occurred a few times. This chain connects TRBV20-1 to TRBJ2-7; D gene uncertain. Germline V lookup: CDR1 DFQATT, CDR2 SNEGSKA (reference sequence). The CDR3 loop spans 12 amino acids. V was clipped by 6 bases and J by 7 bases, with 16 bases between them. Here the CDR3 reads CSATPTAEEQYF. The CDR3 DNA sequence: TGCAGTGCCACTCCGACGGCAGAAGAGCAGTACTTC.

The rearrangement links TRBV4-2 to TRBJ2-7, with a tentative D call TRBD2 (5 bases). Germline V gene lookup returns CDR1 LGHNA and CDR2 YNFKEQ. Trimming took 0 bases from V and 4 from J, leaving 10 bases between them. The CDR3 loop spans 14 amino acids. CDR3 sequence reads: CASSQDGIGYEQYF. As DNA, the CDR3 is TGTGCCAGCAGCCAAGACGGGATAGGGTACGAGCAGTACTTC.

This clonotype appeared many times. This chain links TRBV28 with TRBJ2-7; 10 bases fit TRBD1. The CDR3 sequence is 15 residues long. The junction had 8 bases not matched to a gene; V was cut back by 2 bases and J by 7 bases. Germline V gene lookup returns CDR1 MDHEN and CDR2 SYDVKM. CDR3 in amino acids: CASSLGGQGPWEQYF. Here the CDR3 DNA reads TGTGCCAGCAGTTTAGGGGGACAGGGGCCGTGGGAGCAGTACTTC.

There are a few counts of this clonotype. DNA of the CDR3: TGCAGCTCGCGGACAGGCCTCAATGAGCAGTTCTTC. Encoded protein: CSSRTGLNEQFF. The chain is built from TRBV29-1 and TRBJ2-1; 7 bases are a match to TRBD1. Trimming removed 8 bases from V and 6 bases from J; junction bases left unmatched: 7. The CDR3 extends over 12 amino acids. In germline, CDR1 is SQVTM, CDR2 ANQGSEA.

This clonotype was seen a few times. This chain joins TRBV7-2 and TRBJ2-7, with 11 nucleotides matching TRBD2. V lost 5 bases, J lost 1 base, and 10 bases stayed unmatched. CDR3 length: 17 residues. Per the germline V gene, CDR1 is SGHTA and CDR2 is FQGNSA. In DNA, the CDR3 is TGTGCCAGCAGCCGAACGGGACTAGCGGAATATTCCTACGAGCAGTACTTC. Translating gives CASSRTGLAEYSYEQYF.

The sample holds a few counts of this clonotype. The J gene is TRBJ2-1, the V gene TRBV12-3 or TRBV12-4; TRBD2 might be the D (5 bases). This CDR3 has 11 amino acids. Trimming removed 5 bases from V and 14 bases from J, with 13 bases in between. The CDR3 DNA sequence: TGTGCCAGCAGTCTGAATTTCGGGGAGTTCTTC. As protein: CASSLNFGEFF.

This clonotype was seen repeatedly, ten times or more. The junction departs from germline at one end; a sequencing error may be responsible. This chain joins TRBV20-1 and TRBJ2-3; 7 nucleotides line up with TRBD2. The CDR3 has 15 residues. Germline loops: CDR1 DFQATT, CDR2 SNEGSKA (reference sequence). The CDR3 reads CIARAWRETTDTQYF. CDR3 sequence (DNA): TGCATTGCTAGAGCGTGGCGGGAGACCACAGATACGCAGTATTTT.